Listed below are T cell receptor beta chains from one sample, sequenced in a study of cytomegalovirus exposure and HLA in healthy donors. The method was immunoSEQ multiplex PCR; TCRdb's version includes in-frame clones alone and lacks a portion of them. The sample records more than 80,000 clones, 60% to 75% being singletons. Input material: PBMCs. The origin of the receptors is a female donor in good health and CMV-seropositive. CDR3s include the opening cysteine and the closing phenylalanine or tryptophan. Each record gives: CDR3 DNA, CDR3 protein, clone size, V gene, D gene, J gene. The D gene is left open where the match is weak. Clone size appears in some rows only: once, few, many, or a class for an expanded clone.

DNA: TGCAGCACCACAGGGGGCGCCTCCTACGAGCAGTACTTC; CDR3: CSTTGGASYEQYF; size: .; V: TRBV29-1; D: TRBD1; J: TRBJ2-7
DNA: TGTGCCAGCAGCAGTGGACTAGCGGCAGATACGCAGTATTTT; CDR3: CASSSGLAADTQYF; size: .; V: TRBV7-3; D: TRBD2; J: TRBJ2-3
DNA: TGCAGCGTCATAATGGGACAGAACACTGAAGCTTTCTTT; CDR3: CSVIMGQNTEAFF; size: .; V: TRBV29-1; D: .; J: TRBJ1-1
DNA: TGTGCCAGCAGCGTAGCGGGATGGAATGAGCAGTTCTTC; CDR3: CASSVAGWNEQFF; size: .; V: TRBV9; D: .; J: TRBJ2-1
DNA: TGTGCCAGCAGCTTAAGAGGGCAGGACTACGAGCAGTACTTC; CDR3: CASSLRGQDYEQYF; size: .; V: TRBV7-2; D: .; J: TRBJ2-7
DNA: TGTGCCAGCAGTCCCGGACAGGGGAGGGAAAAACTGTTTTTT; CDR3: CASSPGQGREKLFF; size: .; V: TRBV2; D: TRBD1; J: TRBJ1-4
DNA: TGTGCCAGCAGGCGATTCGGACAGGGCTATGGCTACACCTTC; CDR3: CASRRFGQGYGYTF; size: .; V: TRBV6-5; D: TRBD1; J: TRBJ1-2
DNA: TGTGCCAGCAGCTTAGTTATCGGCGGGGACGAGCAGTACTTC; CDR3: CASSLVIGGDEQYF; size: few; V: TRBV13; D: .; J: TRBJ2-7
DNA: TGTGCCAGCAGCCAAGGATTGGGACAGGGGAACACTGAAGCTTTCTTT; CDR3: CASSQGLGQGNTEAFF; size: .; V: TRBV14; D: TRBD1; J: TRBJ1-1
DNA: TGTGCCAGCAGCTCTGGACAGCCCAATCAGCCCCAGCATTTT; CDR3: CASSSGQPNQPQHF; size: .; V: TRBV7-9; D: .; J: TRBJ1-5
DNA: TGTGCCAGCAGCGGGCGACCCGTGGATACGCAGTATTTT; CDR3: CASSGRPVDTQYF; size: .; V: TRBV7-2; D: .; J: TRBJ2-3
DNA: TGTGCCAGCAGCAGAAGGGGGCCGAACGGGGAGCTGTTTTTT; CDR3: CASSRRGPNGELFF; size: .; V: TRBV9; D: TRBD1; J: TRBJ2-2
DNA: TGTGCCAGCAGCGCCCGGCTGGGCAGAAGCAATCAGCCCCAGCATTTT; CDR3: CASSARLGRSNQPQHF; size: .; V: TRBV5-6; D: .; J: TRBJ1-5
DNA: TGTGCCAGCAGCTTAGAAATAAGCGGCCCCCGCTTGGGCTACACCTTC; CDR3: CASSLEISGPRLGYTF; size: once; V: TRBV7-2; D: .; J: TRBJ1-2
DNA: TGTGCCAGCAGCTTAAGGTCAGCGTCTAACACTGAAGCTTTCTTT; CDR3: CASSLRSASNTEAFF; size: .; V: TRBV7-9; D: .; J: TRBJ1-1
DNA: TGCAGTGCTAGAGAGAGGGAGACCCAGTACTTC; CDR3: CSARERETQYF; size: .; V: TRBV20-1; D: .; J: TRBJ2-5
DNA: TGTGCCTGGAGTGTAGGTTTGAGGGGAGGGACCCAGTACTTC; CDR3: CAWSVGLRGGTQYF; size: .; V: TRBV30; D: .; J: TRBJ2-5
DNA: TGCGCCAGCAGCCAAGATTCCGCCCGAGGGGCTTTCTTT; CDR3: CASSQDSARGAFF; size: .; V: TRBV4-3; D: .; J: TRBJ1-1
DNA: TGTGCCAGCAGCTTAGGAGACAGCCCAGAAGCTTTCTTT; CDR3: CASSLGDSPEAFF; size: few; V: TRBV7-2; D: .; J: TRBJ1-1
DNA: TGTGCCACCAGCAAGCGGGACAGGTACTACAATGAGCAGTTCTTC; CDR3: CATSKRDRYYNEQFF; size: .; V: TRBV15; D: .; J: TRBJ2-1
DNA: TGTGCCAGCAGCTTAGCAGGGGAGGGCTATGGCTACACCTTC; CDR3: CASSLAGEGYGYTF; size: .; V: TRBV11-2; D: .; J: TRBJ1-2
DNA: TGTGCCAGCAGCCGGAGGGATAATTCACCCCTCCACTTT; CDR3: CASSRRDNSPLHF; size: .; V: TRBV5-8; D: .; J: TRBJ1-6
DNA: TGTGCCAGCAACCCAGGGGGCGGATTTGGCTACACCTTC; CDR3: CASNPGGGFGYTF; size: .; V: TRBV25-1; D: TRBD1; J: TRBJ1-2
DNA: TGTGCCAGTAGTTTCGGTATTGATTCACCCCTCCACTTT; CDR3: CASSFGIDSPLHF; size: .; V: TRBV19; D: .; J: TRBJ1-6
DNA: TGTGCCAGCAGCTTAGGGGCAGGGCCGCGGGAGACCCAGTACTTC; CDR3: CASSLGAGPRETQYF; size: .; V: TRBV11-3; D: .; J: TRBJ2-5
DNA: TGTGCCAGCAGCGTTCGCTCTGGGGCCAACGTCCTGACTTTC; CDR3: CASSVRSGANVLTF; size: .; V: TRBV9; D: .; J: TRBJ2-6
DNA: TGTGCCAGCACCCTCGCACCAGGGGTTTATGAGCAGTTCTTC; CDR3: CASTLAPGVYEQFF; size: once; V: TRBV9; D: .; J: TRBJ2-1
DNA: TGTGCCAGCAGGGGGGGGAACAATCAGCCCCAGCATTTT; CDR3: CASRGGNNQPQHF; size: .; V: TRBV6-1; D: .; J: TRBJ1-5
DNA: TGTGCCAGCAGCCAAGATCGAGGGGGGGGAAGAGGGCCTTATGGCTACACCTTC; CDR3: CASSQDRGGGRGPYGYTF; size: .; V: TRBV4-2; D: .; J: TRBJ1-2